This TCR beta chain was captured in a study of OX40 agonist ivuxolimab in advanced cancers. Study-level background: Dose-escalation subjects each had hepatocellular carcinoma, melanoma, renal cell or head and neck cancer. Study-level results: Within 6 weeks, CD4+ and CD8+ blood T cells expanded clonally at 0.1 to 3.0 mg/kg. Patients who responded partially at 0.1-3.0 mg/kg showed clonal expansion ranking among the lowest. Expanded peripheral T cells had an undetermined antigen specificity.

This clone has only one observation. The antigen remains undetermined. TCRdb's table, derived via immunoSEQ multiplex PCR, lists solely in-frame clones and lacks some. The sample includes around 62,000 clones, 89% of them seen just once. The sequencing used CD4+ or CD8+ T cells sorted from blood, collected in a trial of the OX40 agonist ivuxolimab. The TCR sequence derives from an adult with an advanced solid tumor such as melanoma, head and neck, liver or kidney cancer.

The DNA for the CDR3 is TGTGCCAGCAGCTTGGGAGGGAACTATGGCTACACCTTC. Translation: CASSLGGNYGYTF. V usage is TRBV5-5 and J usage is TRBJ1-2, with D hard to call. The CDR3 totals 13 residues. V lost 0 bases, J lost 2 bases, and 5 bases lay in between. CDR1 and CDR2 (germline): SGHKS, YYEKEE (reference sequence).